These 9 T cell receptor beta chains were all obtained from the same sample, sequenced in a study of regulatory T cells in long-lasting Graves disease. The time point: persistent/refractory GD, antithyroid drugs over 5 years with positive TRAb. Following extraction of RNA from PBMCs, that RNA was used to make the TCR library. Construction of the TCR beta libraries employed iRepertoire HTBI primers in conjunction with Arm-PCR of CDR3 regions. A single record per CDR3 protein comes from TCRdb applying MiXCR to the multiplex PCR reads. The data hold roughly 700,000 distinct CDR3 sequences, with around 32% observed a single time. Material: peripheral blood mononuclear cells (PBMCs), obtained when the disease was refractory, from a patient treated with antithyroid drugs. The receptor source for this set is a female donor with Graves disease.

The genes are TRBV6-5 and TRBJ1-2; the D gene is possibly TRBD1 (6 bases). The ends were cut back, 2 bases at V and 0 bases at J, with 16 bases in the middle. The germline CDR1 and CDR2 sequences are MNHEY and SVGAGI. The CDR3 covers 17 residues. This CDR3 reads CASSYGRQAIANYGYTF. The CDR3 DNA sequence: TGTGCCAGCAGTTACGGTAGACAGGCGATAGCTAACTATGGCTACACCTTC.

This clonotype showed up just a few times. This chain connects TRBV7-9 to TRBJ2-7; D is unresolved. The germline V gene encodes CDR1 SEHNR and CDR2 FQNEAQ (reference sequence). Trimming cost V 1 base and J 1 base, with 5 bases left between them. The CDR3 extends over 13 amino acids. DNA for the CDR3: TGTGCCAGCAGCTTAGTACTATCCTACGAGCAGTACTTC. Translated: CASSLVLSYEQYF. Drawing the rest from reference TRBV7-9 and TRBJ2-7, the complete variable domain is DTGVSQNPRHKITKRGQNVTFRCDPISEHNRLYWYRQTLGQGPEFLTYFQNEAQLEKSRLLSDRFSAERPKGSFSTLEIQRTEQGDSAMYLCASSLVLSYEQYFGPGTRLTVT.

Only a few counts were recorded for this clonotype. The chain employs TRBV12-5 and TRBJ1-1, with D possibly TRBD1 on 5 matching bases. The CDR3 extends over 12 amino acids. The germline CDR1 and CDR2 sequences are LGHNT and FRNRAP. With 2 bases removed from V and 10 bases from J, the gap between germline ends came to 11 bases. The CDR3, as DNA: TGTGCTAGTGGTTTGCGGGGGATGGGAGCTTTCTTT. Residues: CASGLRGMGAFF.

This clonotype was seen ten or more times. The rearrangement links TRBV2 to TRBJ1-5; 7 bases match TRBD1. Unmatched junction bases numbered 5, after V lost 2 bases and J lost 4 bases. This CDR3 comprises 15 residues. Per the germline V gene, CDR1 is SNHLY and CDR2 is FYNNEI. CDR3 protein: CASSELGQPNQPQHF. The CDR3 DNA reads TGTGCCAGCAGTGAATTGGGACAGCCAAATCAGCCCCAGCATTTT. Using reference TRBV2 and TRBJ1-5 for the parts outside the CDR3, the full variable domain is EPEVTQTPSHQVTQMGQEVILRCVPISNHLYFYWYRQILGQKVEFLVSFYNNEISEKSEIFDDQFSVERPDGSNFTLKIRSTKLEDSAMYFCASSELGQPNQPQHFGDGTRLSIL.

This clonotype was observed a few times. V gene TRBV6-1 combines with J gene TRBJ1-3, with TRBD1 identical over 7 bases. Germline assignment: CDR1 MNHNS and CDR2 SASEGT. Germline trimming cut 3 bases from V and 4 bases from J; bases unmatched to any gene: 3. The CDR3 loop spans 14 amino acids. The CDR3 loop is CASSDRQGGNTIYF. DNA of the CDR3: TGTGCCAGCAGTGATAGACAGGGCGGAAACACCATATATTTT.

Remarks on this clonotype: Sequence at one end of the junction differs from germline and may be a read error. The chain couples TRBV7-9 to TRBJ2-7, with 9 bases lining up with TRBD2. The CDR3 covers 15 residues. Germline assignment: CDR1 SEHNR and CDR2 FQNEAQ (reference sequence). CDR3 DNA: TGTGCCAGCAGCTTCGGGGCGGGACTAGCTTACGAGCAATACTTC. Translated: CASSFGAGLAYEQYF. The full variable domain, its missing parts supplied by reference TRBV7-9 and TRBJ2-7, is DTGVSQNPRHKITKRGQNVTFRCDPISEHNRLYWYRQTLGQGPEFLTYFQNEAQLEKSRLLSDRFSAERPKGSFSTLEIQRTEQGDSAMYLCASSFGAGLAYEQYFGPGTRLTVT.

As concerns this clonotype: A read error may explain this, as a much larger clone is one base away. The CDR3: CACSGVYSNQPQHF. CDR3 coding DNA: TGTGCCTGCAGTGGGGTCTATAGCAATCAGCCCCAGCATTTT. The chain recombines TRBV6-2 or TRBV6-3 with TRBJ1-5; D not certain. CDR3 length: 14 amino acids. The germline V gene encodes CDR1 MNHEY and CDR2 SVGEGT.

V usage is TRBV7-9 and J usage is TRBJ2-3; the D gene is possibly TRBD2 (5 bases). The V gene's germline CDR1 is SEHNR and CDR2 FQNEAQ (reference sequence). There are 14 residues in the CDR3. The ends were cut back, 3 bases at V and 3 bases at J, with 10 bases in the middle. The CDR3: CASSLGRRTDTQYF. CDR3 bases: TGTGCCAGCAGCTTGGGCAGGAGGACAGATACGCAGTATTTT.

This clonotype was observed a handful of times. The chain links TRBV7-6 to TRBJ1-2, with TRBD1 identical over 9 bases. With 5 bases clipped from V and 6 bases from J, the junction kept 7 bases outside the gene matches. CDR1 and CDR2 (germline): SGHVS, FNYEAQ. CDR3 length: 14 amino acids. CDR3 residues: CASSPGQGFDGYTF. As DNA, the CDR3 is TGTGCCAGCAGCCCGGGACAGGGTTTTGATGGCTACACCTTC. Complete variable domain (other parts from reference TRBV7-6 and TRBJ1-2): GAGVSQSPRYKVTKRGQDVALRCDPISGHVSLYWYRQALGQGPEFLTYFNYEAQQDKSGLPNDRFSAERPEGSISTLTIQRTEQRDSAMYRCASSPGQGFDGYTFGSGTRLTVV.